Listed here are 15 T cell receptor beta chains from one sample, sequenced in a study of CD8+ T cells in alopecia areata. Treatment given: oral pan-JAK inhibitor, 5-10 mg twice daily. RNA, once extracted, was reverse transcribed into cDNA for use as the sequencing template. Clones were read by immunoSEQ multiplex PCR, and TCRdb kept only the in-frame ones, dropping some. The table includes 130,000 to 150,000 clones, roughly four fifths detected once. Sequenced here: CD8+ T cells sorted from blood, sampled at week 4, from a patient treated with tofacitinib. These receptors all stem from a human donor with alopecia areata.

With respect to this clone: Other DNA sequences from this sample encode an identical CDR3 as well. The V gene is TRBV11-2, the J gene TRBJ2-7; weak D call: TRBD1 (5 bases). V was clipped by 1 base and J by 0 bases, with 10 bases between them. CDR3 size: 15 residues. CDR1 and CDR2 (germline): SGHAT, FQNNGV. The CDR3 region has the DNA TGTGCCAGCAGCTTAGGGGGCGCGAGCTCCTACGAGCAGTACTTC. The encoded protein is CASSLGGASSYEQYF.

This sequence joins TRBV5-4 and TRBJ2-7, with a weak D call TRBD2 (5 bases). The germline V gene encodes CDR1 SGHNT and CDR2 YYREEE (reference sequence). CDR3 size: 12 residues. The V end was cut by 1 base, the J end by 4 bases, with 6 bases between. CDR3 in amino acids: CASSLSGYEQYF. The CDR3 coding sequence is TGTGCCAGCAGCTTGTCGGGATACGAGCAGTACTTC.

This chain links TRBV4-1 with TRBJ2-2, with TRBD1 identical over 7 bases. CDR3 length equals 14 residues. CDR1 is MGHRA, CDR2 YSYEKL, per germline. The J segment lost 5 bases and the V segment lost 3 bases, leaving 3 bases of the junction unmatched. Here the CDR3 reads CASSHKGATGELFF. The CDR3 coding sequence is TGCGCCAGCAGCCACAAGGGGGCGACCGGGGAGCTGTTTTTT.

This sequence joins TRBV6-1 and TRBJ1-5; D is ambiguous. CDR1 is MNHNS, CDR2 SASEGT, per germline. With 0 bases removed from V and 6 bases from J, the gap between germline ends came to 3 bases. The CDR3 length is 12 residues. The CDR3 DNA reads TGTGCCAGCAGTGAAGCCCCTCAGCCCCAGCATTTT. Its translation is CASSEAPQPQHF.

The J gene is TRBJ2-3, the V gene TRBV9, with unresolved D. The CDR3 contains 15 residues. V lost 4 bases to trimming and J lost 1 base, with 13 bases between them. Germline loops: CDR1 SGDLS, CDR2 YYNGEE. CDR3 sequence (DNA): TGTGCCAGCAGCCCAGAAGGACGGGGCACAGATACGCAGTATTTT. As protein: CASSPEGRGTDTQYF.

CDR3 amino acids: CASIGDSHNEQFF. CDR3 coding DNA: TGTGCCAGCATCGGGGACAGCCACAATGAGCAGTTCTTC. The chain is built from TRBV5-4 and TRBJ2-1, with TRBD1 matching over 7 bases. The CDR3 is made up of 13 amino acids. The germline V gene encodes CDR1 SGHNT and CDR2 YYREEE (reference sequence). V shed 6 bases and J 5 bases; nucleotides not matched to a gene: 5.

The CDR3 is CASSLQRLTDTQYF. CDR3 coding DNA: TGTGCCAGCAGTTTACAGCGGCTCACAGATACGCAGTATTTT. The rearrangement joins TRBV28 to TRBJ2-3, with D perhaps matching TRBD2 (5 bases). V lost 2 bases and J 2 bases, leaving 8 bases between the germline ends. Germline V gene data show CDR1 as MDHEN and CDR2 as SYDVKM. CDR3 length equals 14 residues. Complete variable domain (other parts from reference TRBV28 and TRBJ2-3): DVKVTQSSRYLVKRTGEKVFLECVQDMDHENMFWYRQDPGLGLRLIYFSYDVKMKEKGDIPEGYSVSREKKERFSLILESASTNQTSMYLCASSLQRLTDTQYFGPGTRLTVL.

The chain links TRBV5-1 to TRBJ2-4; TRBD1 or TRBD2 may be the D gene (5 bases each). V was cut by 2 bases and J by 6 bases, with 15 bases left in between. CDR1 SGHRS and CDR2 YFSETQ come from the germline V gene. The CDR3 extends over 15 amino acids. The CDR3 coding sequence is TGCGCCAGCAGCTTTGGGACGGACATCGTAAACATTCAGTACTTC. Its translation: CASSFGTDIVNIQYF.

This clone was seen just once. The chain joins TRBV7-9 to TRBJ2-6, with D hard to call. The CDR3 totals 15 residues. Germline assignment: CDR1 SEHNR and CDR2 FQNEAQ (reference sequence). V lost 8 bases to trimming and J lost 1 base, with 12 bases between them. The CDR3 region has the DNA TGTGCCAGCGAGGCGACCACGTCTGGGGCCAACGTCCTGACTTTC. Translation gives CASEATTSGANVLTF.

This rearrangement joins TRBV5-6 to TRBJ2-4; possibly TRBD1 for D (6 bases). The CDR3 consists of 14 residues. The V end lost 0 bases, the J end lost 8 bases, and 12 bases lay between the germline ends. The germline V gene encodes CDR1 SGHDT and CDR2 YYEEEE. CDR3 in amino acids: CASSLGQAADIQYF. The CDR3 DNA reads TGTGCCAGCAGCTTGGGACAGGCCGCGGACATTCAGTACTTC.

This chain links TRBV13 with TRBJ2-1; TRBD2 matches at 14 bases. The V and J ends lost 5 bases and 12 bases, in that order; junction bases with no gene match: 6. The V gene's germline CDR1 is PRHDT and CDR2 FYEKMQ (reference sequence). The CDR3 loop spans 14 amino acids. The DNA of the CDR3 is TGTGCCAGCAGCGTGGGACTAGCGGGGGAACGGCAGTTCTTC. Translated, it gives CASSVGLAGERQFF.

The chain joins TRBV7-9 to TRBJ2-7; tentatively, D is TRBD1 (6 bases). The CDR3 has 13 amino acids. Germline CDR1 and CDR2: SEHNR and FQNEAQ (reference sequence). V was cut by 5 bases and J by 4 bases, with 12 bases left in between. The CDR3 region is CASSHRQEYEQYF. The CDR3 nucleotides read TGTGCCAGCAGCCACAGACAGGAATACGAGCAGTACTTC.

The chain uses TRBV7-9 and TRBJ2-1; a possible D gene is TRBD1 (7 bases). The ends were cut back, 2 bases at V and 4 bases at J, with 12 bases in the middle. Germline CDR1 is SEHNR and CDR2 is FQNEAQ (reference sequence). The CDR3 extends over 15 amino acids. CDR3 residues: CASSLFQGGYNEQFF. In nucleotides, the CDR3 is TGTGCCAGCAGCTTATTTCAGGGGGGTTACAATGAGCAGTTCTTC. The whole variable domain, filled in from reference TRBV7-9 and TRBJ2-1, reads DTGVSQNPRHKITKRGQNVTFRCDPISEHNRLYWYRQTLGQGPEFLTYFQNEAQLEKSRLLSDRFSAERPKGSFSTLEIQRTEQGDSAMYLCASSLFQGGYNEQFFGPGTRLTVL.

CDR3 sequence reads: CSVEDLPGTEAFF. Written as DNA, the CDR3 is TGCAGCGTTGAAGATCTGCCAGGCACTGAAGCTTTCTTT. V and J are TRBV29-1 and TRBJ1-1; D gene unclear. The CDR3 is 13 amino acids. V shed 0 bases and J shed 4 bases, with 9 bases lying between them. The germline V gene encodes CDR1 SQVTM and CDR2 ANQGSEA.

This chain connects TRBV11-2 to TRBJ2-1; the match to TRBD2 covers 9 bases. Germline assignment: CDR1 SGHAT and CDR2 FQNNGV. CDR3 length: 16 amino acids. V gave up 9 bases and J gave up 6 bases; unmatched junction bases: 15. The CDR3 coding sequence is TGTGCCAGTTCCACAGGGTTGCTAGCGGGATTCAATGAGCAGTTCTTC. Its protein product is CASSTGLLAGFNEQFF.